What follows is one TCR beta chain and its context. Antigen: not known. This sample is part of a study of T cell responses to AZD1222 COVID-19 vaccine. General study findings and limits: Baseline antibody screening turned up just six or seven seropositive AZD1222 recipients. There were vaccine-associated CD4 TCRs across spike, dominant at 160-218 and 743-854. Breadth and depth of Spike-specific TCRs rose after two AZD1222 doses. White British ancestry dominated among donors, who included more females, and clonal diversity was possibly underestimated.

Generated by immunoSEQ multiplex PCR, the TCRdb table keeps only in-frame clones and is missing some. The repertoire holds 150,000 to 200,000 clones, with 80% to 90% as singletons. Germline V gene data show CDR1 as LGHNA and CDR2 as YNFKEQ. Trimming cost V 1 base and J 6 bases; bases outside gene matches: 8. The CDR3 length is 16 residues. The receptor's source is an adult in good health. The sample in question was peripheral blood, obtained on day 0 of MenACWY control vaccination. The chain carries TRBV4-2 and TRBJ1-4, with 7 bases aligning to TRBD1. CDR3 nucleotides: TGTGCCAGCAGCCAAGCAGGACAGGCGGGGGATGAAAAACTGTTTTTT. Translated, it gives CASSQAGQAGDEKLFF.